This T cell receptor (beta chain) was retrieved from a study of tumor-infiltrating lymphocytes in oesophageal squamous cell carcinoma. TCRdb analysed the PCR reads with MiXCR anew, one entry per CDR3 protein. The profile shows some 22,000 distinct CDR3 sequences, around 35% of them singletons. The V gene lost 0 bases and the J gene lost 1 base, with 15 bases spanning the gap. The CDR3 is made up of 17 amino acids. Germline V gene sequence: CDR1 SGHVS, CDR2 FQNEAQ. The clonotype originates from a male donor with esophageal squamous cell carcinoma. The sample taken for sequencing was esophageal tumor tissue. The rearrangement joins TRBV7-8 to TRBJ2-5, with D perhaps matching TRBD1 or TRBD2 (5 bases each). The CDR3 DNA follows: TGTGCCAGCAGCTTAGCGGTCAATTCAGGGAGCCAAGAGACCCAGTACTTC. This gives the protein CASSLAVNSGSQETQYF.